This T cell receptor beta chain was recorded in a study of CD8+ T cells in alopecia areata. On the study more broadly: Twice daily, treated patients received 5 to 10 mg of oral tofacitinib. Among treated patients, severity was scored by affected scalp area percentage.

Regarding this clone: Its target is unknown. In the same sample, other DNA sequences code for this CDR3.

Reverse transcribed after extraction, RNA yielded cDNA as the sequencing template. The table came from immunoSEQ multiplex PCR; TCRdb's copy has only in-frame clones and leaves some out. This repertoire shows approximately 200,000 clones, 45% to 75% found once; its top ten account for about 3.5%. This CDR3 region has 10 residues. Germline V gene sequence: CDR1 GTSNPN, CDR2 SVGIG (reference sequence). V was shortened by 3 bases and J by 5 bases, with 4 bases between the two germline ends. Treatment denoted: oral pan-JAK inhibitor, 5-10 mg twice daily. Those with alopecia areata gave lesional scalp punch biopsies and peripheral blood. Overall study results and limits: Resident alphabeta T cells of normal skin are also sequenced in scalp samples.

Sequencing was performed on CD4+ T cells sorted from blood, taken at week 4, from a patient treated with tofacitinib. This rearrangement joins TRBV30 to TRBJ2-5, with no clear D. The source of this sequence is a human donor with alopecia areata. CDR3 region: CAWRGETQYF. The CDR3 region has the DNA TGTGCCTGGAGAGGGGAGACCCAGTACTTC.